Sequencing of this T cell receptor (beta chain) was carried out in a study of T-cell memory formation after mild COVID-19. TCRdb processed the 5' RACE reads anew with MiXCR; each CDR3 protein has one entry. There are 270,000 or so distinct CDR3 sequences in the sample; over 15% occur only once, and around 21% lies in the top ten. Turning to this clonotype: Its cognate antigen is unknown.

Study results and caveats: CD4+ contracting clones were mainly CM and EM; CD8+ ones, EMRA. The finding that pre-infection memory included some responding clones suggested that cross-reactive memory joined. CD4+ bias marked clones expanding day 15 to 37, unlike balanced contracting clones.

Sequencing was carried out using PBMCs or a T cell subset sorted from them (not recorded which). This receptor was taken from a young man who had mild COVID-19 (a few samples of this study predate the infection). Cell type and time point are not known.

The chain's CDR3 is CASRSPGTGGYEQYF. CDR3 coding DNA: TGTGCCAGCAGATCACCCGGGACAGGGGGCTACGAGCAGTACTTC. J is TRBJ2-7 and V is TRBV7-2; TRBD1 matches 11 bases. Germline CDR1 reads SGHTA; CDR2 reads FQGNSA. V dropped 6 bases and J dropped 3; count of bases not matched to a gene: 7. There are 15 residues in the CDR3.